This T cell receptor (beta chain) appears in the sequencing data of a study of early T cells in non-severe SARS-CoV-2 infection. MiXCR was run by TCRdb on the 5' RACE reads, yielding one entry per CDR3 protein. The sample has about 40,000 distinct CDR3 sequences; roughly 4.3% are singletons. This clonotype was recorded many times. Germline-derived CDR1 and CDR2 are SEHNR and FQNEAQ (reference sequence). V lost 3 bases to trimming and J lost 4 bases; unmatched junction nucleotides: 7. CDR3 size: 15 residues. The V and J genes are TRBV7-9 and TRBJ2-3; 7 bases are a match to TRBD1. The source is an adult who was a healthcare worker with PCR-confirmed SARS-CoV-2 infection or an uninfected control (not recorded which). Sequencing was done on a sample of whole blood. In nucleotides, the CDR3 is TGTGCCAGCAGCTTTCGACAGGGCGGCCCAGATACGCAGTATTTT. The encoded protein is CASSFRQGGPDTQYF. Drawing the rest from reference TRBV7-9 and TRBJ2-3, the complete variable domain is DTGVSQNPRHKITKRGQNVTFRCDPISEHNRLYWYRQTLGQGPEFLTYFQNEAQLEKSRLLSDRFSAERPKGSFSTLEIQRTEQGDSAMYLCASSFRQGGPDTQYFGPGTRLTVL.